The sample holds many counts of the clone carrying this TCR beta chain. This specimen comes from a study of regulatory T cells in long-lasting Graves disease. Relying on iRepertoire HTBI primers and Arm-PCR of CDR3 regions, the team built TCR beta libraries. TCRdb called the multiplex PCR reads again in MiXCR, with one record for every CDR3 protein. The repertoire includes 500,000 or so distinct CDR3 sequences, about 16% of them detected once, and 20% to 25% sits in the top ten. This sample's time point: newly diagnosed GD, antithyroid drugs for less than 3 months. RNA extracted from PBMCs served as the sequencing template. Trimming pared 0 bases from V and 1 base from J, leaving 8 bases between. The CDR3 is 15 residues long. Germline V CDR1 and CDR2: SGDLS, YYNGEE. This sample was also put to use in a study of T cells in Graves' hyperthyroidism and ophthalmopathy.

The material was peripheral blood mononuclear cells (PBMCs), obtained at new diagnosis, from a patient treated with antithyroid drugs. The V and J genes are TRBV9 and TRBJ1-3; the D is unclear. The TCR was taken from a woman aged 35 to 59 with Graves disease. In DNA form, the CDR3 reads TGTGCCAGCAGCGTAGGAGGGATGTCTGGAAACACCATATATTTT. It is translated as CASSVGGMSGNTIYF. Drawing the rest from reference TRBV9 and TRBJ1-3, the complete variable domain is DSGVTQTPKHLITATGQRVTLRCSPRSGDLSVYWYQQSLDQGLQFLIQYYNGEERAKGNILERFSAQQFPDLHSELNLSSLELGDSALYFCASSVGGMSGNTIYFGEGSWLTVV.